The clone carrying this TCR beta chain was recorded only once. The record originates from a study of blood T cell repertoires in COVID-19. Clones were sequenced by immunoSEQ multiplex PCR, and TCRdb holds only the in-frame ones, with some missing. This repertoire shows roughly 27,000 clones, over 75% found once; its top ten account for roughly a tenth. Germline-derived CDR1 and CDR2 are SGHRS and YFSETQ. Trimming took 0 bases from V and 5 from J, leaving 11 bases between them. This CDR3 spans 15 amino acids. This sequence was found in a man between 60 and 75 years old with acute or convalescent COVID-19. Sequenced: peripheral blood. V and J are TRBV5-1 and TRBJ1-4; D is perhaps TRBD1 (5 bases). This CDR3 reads CASSLGAGKNEKLFF. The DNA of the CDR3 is TGCGCCAGCAGCTTGGGTGCAGGGAAAAATGAAAAACTGTTTTTT.